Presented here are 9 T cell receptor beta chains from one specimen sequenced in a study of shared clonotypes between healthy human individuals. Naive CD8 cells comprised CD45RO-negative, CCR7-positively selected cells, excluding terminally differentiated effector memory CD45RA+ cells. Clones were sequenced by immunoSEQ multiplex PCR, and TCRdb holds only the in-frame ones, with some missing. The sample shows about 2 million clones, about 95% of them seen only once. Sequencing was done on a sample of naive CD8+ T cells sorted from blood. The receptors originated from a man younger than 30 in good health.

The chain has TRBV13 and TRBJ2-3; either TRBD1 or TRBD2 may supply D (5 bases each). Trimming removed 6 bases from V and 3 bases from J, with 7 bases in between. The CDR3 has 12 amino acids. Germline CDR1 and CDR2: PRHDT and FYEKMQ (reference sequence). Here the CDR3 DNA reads TGTGCCAGCAGAGAGGGGACAGATACGCAGTATTTT. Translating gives CASREGTDTQYF.

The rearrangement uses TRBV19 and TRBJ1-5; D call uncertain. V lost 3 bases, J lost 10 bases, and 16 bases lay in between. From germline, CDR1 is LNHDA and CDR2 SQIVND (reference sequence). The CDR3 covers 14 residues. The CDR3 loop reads CASSISPTYPPQHF. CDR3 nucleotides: TGTGCCAGTAGTATTTCTCCGACCTACCCCCCCCAGCATTTT.

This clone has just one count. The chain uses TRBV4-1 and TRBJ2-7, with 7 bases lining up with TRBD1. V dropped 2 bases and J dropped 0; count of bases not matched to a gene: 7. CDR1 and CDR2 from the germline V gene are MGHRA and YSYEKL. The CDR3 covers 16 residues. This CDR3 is CASSQPSTGASYEQYF. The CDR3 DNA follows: TGCGCCAGCAGCCAACCTTCTACAGGGGCCTCCTACGAGCAGTACTTC.

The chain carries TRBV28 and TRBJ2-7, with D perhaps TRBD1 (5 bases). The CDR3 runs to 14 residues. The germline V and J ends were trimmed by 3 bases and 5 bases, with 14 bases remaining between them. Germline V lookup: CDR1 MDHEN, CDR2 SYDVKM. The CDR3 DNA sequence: TGTGCCAGCAGTTTCAGGGCCTTGGTGCACGAGCAGTACTTC. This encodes CASSFRALVHEQYF.

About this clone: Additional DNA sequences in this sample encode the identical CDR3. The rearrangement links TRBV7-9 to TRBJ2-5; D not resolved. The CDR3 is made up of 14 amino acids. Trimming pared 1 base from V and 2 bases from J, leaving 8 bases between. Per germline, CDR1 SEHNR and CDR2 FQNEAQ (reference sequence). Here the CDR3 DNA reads TGTGCCAGCAGCTTAGGTGGATCTCAAGAGACCCAGTACTTC. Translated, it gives CASSLGGSQETQYF.

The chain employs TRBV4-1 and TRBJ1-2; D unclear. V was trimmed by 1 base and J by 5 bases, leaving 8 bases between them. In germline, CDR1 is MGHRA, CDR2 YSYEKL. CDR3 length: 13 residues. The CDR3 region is CASSQGAAYGYTF. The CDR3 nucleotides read TGCGCCAGCAGCCAAGGGGCGGCTTATGGCTACACCTTC.

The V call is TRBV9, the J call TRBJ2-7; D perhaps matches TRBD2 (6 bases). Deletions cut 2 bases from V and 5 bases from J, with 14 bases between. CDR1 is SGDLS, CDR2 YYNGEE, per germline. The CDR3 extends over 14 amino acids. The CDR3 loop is CASSVSRGGDEQYF. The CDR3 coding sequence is TGTGCCAGCAGCGTCTCGCGGGGTGGGGACGAGCAGTACTTC.

DNA of the CDR3: TGTGCCAGCAGCTTGGCCGGCGGGGGATCACTGGACTACGAGCAGTACTTC. Translation: CASSLAGGGSLDYEQYF. This rearrangement joins TRBV5-5 to TRBJ2-7; TRBD2 aligns across 7 bases. The CDR3 runs 17 residues. The germline CDR1 and CDR2 sequences are SGHKS and YYEKEE (reference sequence). J lost 3 bases, V lost 0 bases, and 12 bases had no gene match.

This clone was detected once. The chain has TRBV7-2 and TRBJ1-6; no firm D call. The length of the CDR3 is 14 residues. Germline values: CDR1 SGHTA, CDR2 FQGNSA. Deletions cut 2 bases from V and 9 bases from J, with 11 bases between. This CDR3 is CASSLMLLGSPLHF. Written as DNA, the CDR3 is TGTGCCAGCAGCTTAATGCTTTTGGGTTCACCCCTCCACTTT.